Here is one T cell receptor beta chain with its context. The sample originates from a study of long-term antiretroviral therapy in people with HIV. The run of the v3.0 immunoSEQ assay was at survey level. Only in-frame clones appear in the TCRdb table, and some are missing; sequencing was by immunoSEQ multiplex PCR. The sample has nearly 25,000 clones, 84% seen once. The sequence derives from a man between 50 and 59 years old with HIV. The source material was unsorted PBMCs, sampled 3 years after starting antiretroviral therapy.

CDR3 nucleotide sequence: TGTGCCAGCCGGGGCGTTAACTATGGCTACACCTTC. Amino acids: CASRGVNYGYTF. The rearrangement joins TRBV6-6 to TRBJ1-2; TRBD1 is a possible D gene (5 bases). With 8 bases removed from V and 1 base from J, the gap between germline ends came to 8 bases. Germline CDR1 and CDR2: MNHNY and SVGAGI (reference sequence). This CDR3 comprises 12 residues.